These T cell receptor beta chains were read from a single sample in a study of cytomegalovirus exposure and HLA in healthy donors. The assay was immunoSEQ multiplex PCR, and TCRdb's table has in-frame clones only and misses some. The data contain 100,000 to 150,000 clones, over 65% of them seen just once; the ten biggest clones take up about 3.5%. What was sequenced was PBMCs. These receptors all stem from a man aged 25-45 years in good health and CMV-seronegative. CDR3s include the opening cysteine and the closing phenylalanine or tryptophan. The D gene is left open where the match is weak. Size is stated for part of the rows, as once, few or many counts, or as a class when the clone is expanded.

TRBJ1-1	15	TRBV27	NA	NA	TGTGCCAGCAGTTTTGGGGTGTATGGGGCCACTGAAGCTTTCTTT	CASSFGVYGATEAFF
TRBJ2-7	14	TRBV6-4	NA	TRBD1	TGTGCCAGCAGTGATGGGGACAGGGGCTACGAGCAGTACTTC	CASSDGDRGYEQYF
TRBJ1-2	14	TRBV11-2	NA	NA	TGTGCCAGCAGCCTTGACAGAGCTAACTATGGCTACACCTTC	CASSLDRANYGYTF
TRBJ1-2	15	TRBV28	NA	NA	TGTGCCAGCAGTTCCGAGGAAGTAGGTCGAAAGGGCTACACCTTC	CASSSEEVGRKGYTF
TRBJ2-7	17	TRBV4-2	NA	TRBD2	TGTGCCAGCAGCCATTCCGGGACTAGCGGTCCTATTTACGAGCAGTACTTC	CASSHSGTSGPIYEQYF
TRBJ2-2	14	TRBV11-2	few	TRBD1	TGTGCCAGCAGCTCTTTCCAGGGGGCCGGGGAGCTGTTTTTT	CASSSFQGAGELFF
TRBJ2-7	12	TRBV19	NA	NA	TGTGCCAGTGGGAGAGGTGACTACGAGCAGTACTTC	CASGRGDYEQYF
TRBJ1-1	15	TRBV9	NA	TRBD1	TGTGCCAGCAGCGTCCGACCCGGGACAGGGTTTGAAGCTTTCTTT	CASSVRPGTGFEAFF
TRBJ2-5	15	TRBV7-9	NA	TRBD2	TGTGCCAGCAGCTTAAGACTAGCCGAGGGAGAGACCCAGTACTTC	CASSLRLAEGETQYF
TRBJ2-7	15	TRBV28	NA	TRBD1	TGTGCCAGCAGTCGCCGGGACAGGGGGTTCTACGAGCAGTACTTC	CASSRRDRGFYEQYF
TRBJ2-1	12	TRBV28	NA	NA	TGTGCCAGCAGTTTGATACAGAATGAGCAGTTCTTC	CASSLIQNEQFF
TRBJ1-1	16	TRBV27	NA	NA	TGTGCCAGCAGTTCCCCTGTCGGTAGCATGAACACTGAAGCTTTCTTT	CASSSPVGSMNTEAFF
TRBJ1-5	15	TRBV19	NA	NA	TGTGCCAGTAGTATAGTACCCCTCACTAATCAGCCCCAGCATTTT	CASSIVPLTNQPQHF
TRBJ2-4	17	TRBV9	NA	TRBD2	TGTGCCAGCAGCGTAGGGTCTAGCGGGGGGGAGAGGAACATTCAGTACTTC	CASSVGSSGGERNIQYF
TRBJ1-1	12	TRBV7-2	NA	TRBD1	TGTGCCAGCAGCACCCGACAGGGGGAAGCTTTCTTT	CASSTRQGEAFF
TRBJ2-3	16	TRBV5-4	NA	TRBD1	TGTGCCAGCAGCTCCTGGACAGGGAGCTCCACAGATACGCAGTATTTT	CASSSWTGSSTDTQYF
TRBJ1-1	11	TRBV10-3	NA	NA	TGTGCCATCAGGGAGACATTTGAAGCTTTCTTT	CAIRETFEAFF
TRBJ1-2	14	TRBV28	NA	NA	TGTGCCAGCAGCCCAACAGGGTCCCTATATGGCTACACCTTC	CASSPTGSLYGYTF
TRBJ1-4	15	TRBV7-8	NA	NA	TGTGCCAGCAGCTTAGTTCACAGGGTTGAAGAAAAACTGTTTTTT	CASSLVHRVEEKLFF
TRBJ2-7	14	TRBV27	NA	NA	TGTGCCAGCAGATTAGACAGGCTTTCCTACGAGCAGTACTTC	CASRLDRLSYEQYF
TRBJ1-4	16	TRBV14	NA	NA	TGTGCCAGCAGCCATTCCCGGGGACTGAATAATGAAAAACTGTTTTTT	CASSHSRGLNNEKLFF
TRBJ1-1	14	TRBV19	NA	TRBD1	TGTGCCAGTACAAACAGGGGCGTGCGGCCTGAAGCTTTCTTT	CASTNRGVRPEAFF
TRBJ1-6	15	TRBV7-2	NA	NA	TGTGCCAGCAGCTTAATGCAGGTCTATAATTCACCCCTCCACTTT	CASSLMQVYNSPLHF